The 4 T cell receptor beta chains in this list originate from one sample, sequenced in a study of Graves' ophthalmopathy and Graves' hyperthyroidism. Beta-chain TCR CDR3 regions were amplified from RNA transcripts. HTBI-primed first-round RT-PCR preceded second-round multiplex PCR. A single record per CDR3 protein comes from TCRdb applying MiXCR to the multiplex PCR reads. The profile shows some 370,000 distinct CDR3 sequences, 17% of them singletons. Sequenced input: peripheral blood. The receptors here all came from an adult woman with stable Graves' hyperthyroidism.

This clonotype was observed at least ten times. V gene TRBV5-1 combines with J gene TRBJ2-7; D unclear. Per the germline V gene, CDR1 is SGHRS and CDR2 is YFSETQ. Trimming cost V 3 bases and J 5 bases, with 12 bases left between them. The CDR3 is made up of 13 amino acids. CDR3 sequence: CASSSPVGNEQYF. In DNA, the CDR3 is TGCGCCAGCAGCTCCCCCGTGGGGAACGAGCAGTACTTC.

The sample holds many counts of this clonotype. The V gene is TRBV15, the J gene TRBJ2-5, with 7 bases identical to TRBD1. Germline loops: CDR1 LNHNV, CDR2 YYDKDF (reference sequence). Trimming removed 1 base from V and 7 bases from J; junction bases left unmatched: 9. The CDR3 is 15 residues long. DNA of the CDR3: TGTGCCACCAGCAGAGGTGCGACAGGGACGGCGACCCAGTACTTC. It specifies CATSRGATGTATQYF.

The chain carries TRBV19 and TRBJ2-2, with TRBD1 matching 9 bases. CDR3 length equals 13 residues. V lost 3 bases to trimming and J lost 7 bases; unmatched junction nucleotides: 0. The germline CDR1 and CDR2 sequences are LNHDA and SQIVND (reference sequence). Here the CDR3 reads CASSMDRGGELFF. Written as DNA, the CDR3 is TGTGCCAGTAGTATGGACAGGGGCGGGGAGCTGTTTTTT.

This chain uses TRBV11-2 with TRBJ2-5, with D maybe TRBD2 (5 bases). This CDR3 has 15 amino acids. Germline V gene lookup returns CDR1 SGHAT and CDR2 FQNNGV. The germline V and J ends were trimmed by 1 base and 4 bases, with 13 bases remaining between them. CDR3 in amino acids: CASSLVAGGGETQYF. The CDR3, as DNA: TGTGCCAGCAGCTTAGTAGCAGGAGGTGGAGAGACCCAGTACTTC.